The rows below give T cell receptor beta chains drawn from one sample of a study of T cells in Graves' hyperthyroidism and ophthalmopathy. TCRdb re-derived calls from the multiplex PCR reads in MiXCR, one entry per CDR3 protein. The data show some 460,000 distinct CDR3 sequences, around a sixth seen once. The sequenced sample was blood. The receptors were gathered from a woman younger than 35 with Graves' hyperthyroidism. CDR3s include the opening cysteine and the closing phenylalanine or tryptophan. Fields, in order: J gene, V gene, clone size, CDR3 length, D gene, CDR3 protein, CDR3 DNA. D genes are given only for firm matches. A clone size is listed for some rows: how often the clone was seen (once, few, many), or a class if it is expanded.

TRBJ2-5 TRBV19 many 14 TRBD2 CASRTSGGKETQYF TGTGCCAGTAGGACTAGCGGGGGGAAAGAGACCCAGTACTTC
TRBJ2-1 TRBV9 many 15 TRBD2 CASSVGTSSSNEQFF TGTGCCAGCAGCGTAGGGACTAGCTCTTCCAATGAGCAGTTCTTC
TRBJ2-5 TRBV29-1 many 12 NA CSVEGGRETQYF TGCAGCGTTGAAGGGGGGAGGGAGACCCAGTACTTC
TRBJ1-5 TRBV27 NA 15 NA CASSTTGTPTNPQHF TGTGCCAGCAGTACAACCGGGACCCCAACCAATCCCCAGCATTTT
TRBJ2-1 TRBV9 NA 21 NA CASSVDRDPGGWGRSYNEQFF TGTGCCAGCAGCGTAGACCGGGACCCGGGCGGCTGGGGGCGCTCCTACAATGAGCAGTTCTTC
TRBJ2-1 TRBV6-5 NA 16 TRBD2 CASSSWTSGGYNEQFF TGTGCCAGCAGTTCATGGACTAGCGGGGGTTACAATGAGCAGTTCTTC
TRBJ1-6 TRBV11-2 few 15 NA CASSLDSTISSPLHF TGTGCCAGCAGCTTAGATTCCACTATCTCTTCACCCCTCCACTTT
TRBJ2-5 TRBV9 NA 15 TRBD2 CASSLTAGAGGTQYF TGTGCCAGCAGCTTAACAGCGGGGGCGGGGGGGACCCAGTACTTC
TRBJ1-6 TRBV5-1 NA 15 NA CASSPNPSYNSPLHF TGCGCCAGCAGTCCTAATCCCAGCTATAATTCACCCCTCCACTTT
TRBJ1-2 TRBV3-1 many 14 NA CASSQRKVNYGYTF TGTGCCAGCAGCCAAAGGAAGGTGAACTATGGCTACACCTTC
TRBJ2-2 TRBV29-1 NA 17 TRBD2 CSPSSGREGPDTGELFF TGCAGCCCCTCTTCGGGGCGGGAGGGCCCGGACACCGGGGAGCTGTTTTTT
TRBJ2-1 TRBV9 NA 17 TRBD2 CASSVEGASGGIREQFF TGTGCCAGCAGCGTAGAAGGGGCTAGCGGGGGAATACGTGAGCAGTTCTTC
TRBJ2-1 TRBV5-6 many 14 TRBD2 CASRIAGVRNEQFF TGTGCCAGCCGAATAGCGGGAGTTCGCAATGAGCAGTTCTTC
TRBJ2-1 TRBV7-8 NA 16 TRBD2 CASSLSSGSSYNEQFF TGTGCCAGCAGCTTAAGTAGCGGGAGCTCCTACAATGAGCAGTTCTTC
TRBJ1-1 TRBV18 many 13 NA CASSPSKGVEAFF TGTGCCAGCTCACCAAGTAAGGGGGTCGAAGCTTTCTTT
TRBJ2-7 TRBV30 many 15 NA CAWNSPEAFLYEQYF TGTGCCTGGAATTCCCCGGAAGCGTTTCTTTACGAGCAGTACTTC
TRBJ2-4 TRBV11-2 NA 15 NA CASSHLPLAKNIQYF TGTGCCAGCTCCCACCTACCACTAGCCAAAAACATTCAGTACTTC
TRBJ2-1 TRBV10-2 many 16 TRBD2 CASRVTSGSSYNEQFF TGCGCCAGCAGGGTCACTAGCGGGAGCTCCTACAATGAGCAGTTCTTC
TRBJ2-5 TRBV5-1 many 15 TRBD1 CASRRGQGSQETQYF TGCGCCAGCAGGCGGGGACAGGGGTCCCAAGAGACCCAGTACTTC
TRBJ2-1 TRBV3-1 many 14 NA CASSRSDQYNEQFF TGTGCCAGCAGCCGTAGCGATCAATACAATGAGCAGTTCTTC
TRBJ2-7 TRBV12-3/TRBV12-4 many 12 TRBD2 CASSFVAGGQYF TGTGCCAGCAGTTTTGTAGCGGGGGGACAGTACTTC
TRBJ1-2 TRBV5-5 many 15 TRBD1 CASRMDPDRTYGYTF TGTGCCAGCAGGATGGACCCGGACAGGACCTATGGCTACACCTTC
TRBJ2-3 TRBV28 many 15 NA CASRLQGTSTDTQYF TGTGCCAGCAGGTTACAGGGAACTAGCACAGATACGCAGTATTTT
TRBJ2-1 TRBV28 many 12 NA CASSPRPNEQFF TGTGCCAGCAGCCCCAGGCCCAATGAGCAGTTCTTC
TRBJ1-1 TRBV19 many 14 NA CASSSAGTNTEAFF TGTGCCAGTAGTAGTGCCGGGACGAACACTGAAGCTTTCTTT
TRBJ2-3 TRBV5-1 many 14 TRBD1 CASSPGQGEDTQYF TGCGCCAGCAGCCCCGGACAGGGGGAAGATACGCAGTATTTT
TRBJ2-5 TRBV12-3/TRBV12-4 many 14 NA CASSFGTGWETQYF TGTGCCAGCAGTTTTGGTACAGGTTGGGAGACCCAGTACTTC
TRBJ2-1 TRBV29-1 few 14 NA CSVDGGYSYNEQFF TGCAGCGTTGACGGGGGTTACTCCTACAATGAGCAGTTCTTC
TRBJ1-6 TRBV30 many 16 TRBD1 CASLTGRGSYNSPLHF TGTGCCTCATTGACAGGGAGAGGCTCCTATAATTCACCCCTCCACTTT
TRBJ1-2 TRBV28 NA 17 TRBD1 CAGSLPGGTGQGRGYTF TGTGCCGGCAGTTTACCAGGGGGCACCGGACAGGGCCGAGGCTACACCTTC
TRBJ2-7 TRBV10-3 many 12 TRBD1 CAISWTGGEQYF TGTGCCATCAGTTGGACAGGGGGCGAGCAGTACTTC
TRBJ1-4 TRBV20-1 many 13 TRBD1 CSAIMTGFEKLFF TGCAGTGCCATTATGACAGGGTTCGAAAAACTGTTTTTT
TRBJ2-1 TRBV27 NA 15 NA CASSPFGGPYNEQFF TGTGCCAGCAGTCCTTTTGGGGGTCCCTACAATGAGCAGTTCTTC
TRBJ2-7 TRBV30 NA 14 NA CAWSTGGAAGEQYF TGTGCCTGGAGTACCGGCGGGGCGGCGGGCGAGCAGTACTTC
TRBJ2-2 TRBV27 many 13 TRBD1 CASSRQGAGELFF TGTGCCAGCAGCCGACAGGGGGCCGGGGAGCTGTTTTTT
TRBJ2-7 TRBV6-6 few 14 NA CASSYGDSHGEQYF TGTGCCAGCAGTTACGGCGACAGCCATGGCGAGCAGTACTTC
TRBJ2-5 TRBV3-1 NA 14 TRBD2 CASSPRAGAKTQYF TGTGCCAGCAGCCCCAGAGCGGGGGCGAAGACCCAGTACTTC
TRBJ2-1 TRBV7-9 NA 17 TRBD2 CASSSTAGTHSYNEQFF TGTGCCAGCAGCTCCACAGCGGGAACACACTCCTACAATGAGCAGTTCTTC
TRBJ2-7 TRBV6-5 many 16 TRBD1 CASSSGQGARSYEQYF TGTGCCAGCAGTTCAGGACAGGGGGCAAGGTCCTACGAGCAGTACTTC
TRBJ2-7 TRBV20-1 few 13 NA CSAKDGNSYEQYF TGCAGTGCTAAGGACGGAAACTCCTACGAGCAGTACTTC
TRBJ2-1 TRBV12-3/TRBV12-4 many 18 TRBD2 CASSPTSGRGYLYNEQFF TGTGCCAGCAGTCCGACTAGCGGGAGGGGATACTTATACAATGAGCAGTTCTTC
TRBJ2-2 TRBV9 many 16 TRBD1 CASSVGRGQNTGELFF TGTGCCAGCAGCGTAGGAAGGGGGCAGAACACCGGGGAGCTGTTTTTT
TRBJ2-7 TRBV15 many 16 TRBD1 CATSRDPGQAIYEQYF TGTGCCACCAGCAGAGATCCCGGACAGGCAATCTACGAGCAGTACTTC
TRBJ1-5 TRBV9 many 16 TRBD1 CASSQGKGAASQPQHF TGTGCCAGCAGCCAGGGGAAGGGGGCGGCTAGTCAGCCCCAGCATTTT
TRBJ2-7 TRBV6-1 few 15 NA CASSYFPGVLYEQYF TGTGCCAGCAGTTATTTCCCGGGAGTCCTCTACGAGCAGTACTTC
TRBJ2-3 TRBV5-1 many 15 TRBD2 CASSLAGLARDTQYF TGCGCCAGCAGCTTGGCCGGACTAGCGAGGGATACGCAGTATTTT
TRBJ1-2 TRBV7-3 NA 15 NA CASSVRGGDSGGYTF TGTGCCAGCAGCGTGCGAGGGGGGGACTCTGGAGGCTACACCTTC
TRBJ1-5 TRBV10-3 many 12 NA CASGGSNQPQHF TGTGCCTCGGGCGGGAGCAATCAGCCCCAGCATTTT
TRBJ2-3 TRBV2 NA 13 NA CASHKGRGDTQYF TGTGCCAGCCACAAAGGGCGCGGAGATACGCAGTATTTT
TRBJ2-7 TRBV6-1 many 14 NA CASRPGLGSDEQYF TGTGCCAGCAGGCCGGGACTGGGTTCCGACGAGCAGTACTTC
TRBJ1-2 TRBV6-5 many 16 NA CASRYSNPIQGSGYTF TGTGCCAGCCGATACTCGAACCCGATCCAGGGGTCTGGCTACACCTTC
TRBJ2-5 TRBV12-3/TRBV12-4 many 16 TRBD2 CASSLWGGLARETQYF TGTGCCAGCAGTTTATGGGGAGGACTAGCCAGGGAGACCCAGTACTTC
TRBJ2-5 TRBV19 many 14 NA CASSIGELRGTQYF TGTGCCAGTAGTATAGGTGAACTGCGAGGGACCCAGTACTTC
TRBJ1-3 TRBV2 many 12 NA CASSETGNTIYF TGTGCCAGCAGTGAAACTGGAAACACCATATATTTT